The next 7 T cell receptor beta chains were all read from a single sample in a study of shared clonotypes between healthy human individuals. This table comes from immunoSEQ multiplex PCR, and its TCRdb copy is limited to in-frame clones, with some not included. The table shows some 350,000 clones, with roughly 70% occurring only once. The sample consisted of memory CD4+ T cells sorted from blood. The subset here: CD45RA-negative fraction. These receptors were taken from a young man in good health.

This clone was picked up a small number of times. The chain links TRBV5-1 to TRBJ1-6; TRBD1 agrees at 7 bases. The germline CDR1 and CDR2 sequences are SGHRS and YFSETQ. V lost 4 bases and J lost 9; bases outside the gene matches: 13. This CDR3 is 16 amino acids long. CDR3 region: CASSLDGSGGSSPLHF. The CDR3, as DNA: TGCGCCAGCAGCCTGGACGGGTCAGGGGGTAGTTCACCCCTCCACTTT.

The chain joins TRBV19 to TRBJ1-2; D remains unclear. With 6 bases removed from V and 6 bases from J, the gap between germline ends came to 11 bases. In germline, CDR1 is LNHDA, CDR2 SQIVND (reference sequence). The CDR3 has 12 amino acids. Here the CDR3 reads CASSPKDNGYTF. The CDR3 DNA reads TGTGCCAGTAGCCCAAAGGATAATGGCTACACCTTC.

V and J are TRBV11-2 and TRBJ2-7; D remains ambiguous. Germline CDR1 is SGHAT and CDR2 is FQNNGV. Trimming shortened V by 0 bases and J by 2 bases, and 11 bases separated the two germline ends. The CDR3 covers 15 residues. The CDR3 coding sequence is TGTGCCAGCAGCTTAGAGGCAGGCCGGACCTACGAGCAGTACTTC. As protein: CASSLEAGRTYEQYF. Full variable domain (outside the CDR3, taken from reference TRBV11-2 and TRBJ2-7): EAGVAQSPRYKIIEKRQSVAFWCNPISGHATLYWYQQILGQGPKLLIQFQNNGVVDDSQLPKDRFSAERLKGVDSTLKIQPAKLEDSAVYLCASSLEAGRTYEQYFGPGTRLTVT.

This chain links TRBV7-9 with TRBJ2-5; the D gene is possibly TRBD1 (5 bases). The germline V gene encodes CDR1 SEHNR and CDR2 FQNEAQ (reference sequence). V was cut by 5 bases and J by 0 bases, with 7 bases left in between. This CDR3 contains 13 residues. The chain's CDR3 is CASSRQYQETQYF. The CDR3 coding sequence is TGTGCCAGCAGCCGACAGTACCAAGAGACCCAGTACTTC.

This chain links TRBV4-1 with TRBJ2-3; D is possibly TRBD1 (5 bases). There are 15 residues in the CDR3. Trimming removed 2 bases from V and 1 base from J, with 10 bases in between. CDR1 is MGHRA and CDR2 is YSYEKL in the germline V gene. The CDR3: CASSQHGQGTDTQYF. The CDR3 region has the DNA TGCGCCAGCAGCCAACACGGACAAGGCACAGATACGCAGTATTTT.

The chain couples TRBV7-9 to TRBJ2-5; no definite D call. The germline V and J ends were trimmed by 5 bases and 1 base, with 11 bases remaining between them. The CDR3 is 14 amino acids. The germline V gene encodes CDR1 SEHNR and CDR2 FQNEAQ (reference sequence). The CDR3 loop is CASSDSGLQETQYF. For the CDR3, the DNA is TGTGCCAGCAGCGATTCGGGCCTCCAAGAGACCCAGTACTTC.

This clone was seen once. The chain uses TRBV6-5 and TRBJ1-5, with a possible D match to TRBD1 (6 bases). The V end lost 4 bases, the J end lost 2 bases, and 15 bases lay between the germline ends. This CDR3 has 16 residues. The V gene's germline CDR1 is MNHEY and CDR2 SVGAGI. The CDR3 here is CASSWEGGAGNQPQHF. The CDR3, as DNA: TGTGCCAGCAGTTGGGAGGGGGGGGCTGGCAATCAGCCCCAGCATTTT.